These T cell receptor beta chains were read from a single sample in a study of shared clonotypes between healthy human individuals. Generated by immunoSEQ multiplex PCR, the TCRdb table keeps only in-frame clones and is missing some. In the table there are about 2.4 million clones, roughly 93% of which are singletons. Sequences were obtained from naive CD4+ T cells from PBMCs. Source of these receptors: a man aged 18 to 30 in good health. Some clones in this sample may be carry-over from other donors' samples. Each CDR3 is given with its conserved first and last residue. D genes are given only for firm matches. Expanded clones get a size class; other rows say once, few or many, or leave the size out.

D: NA; J: TRBJ1-5; size: NA; V: TRBV15; CDR3: CATRDRDFYSNQPQHF; DNA: TGTGCCACCAGGGATAGGGACTTTTATAGCAATCAGCCCCAGCATTTT
D: TRBD2; J: TRBJ2-7; size: NA; V: TRBV5-1; CDR3: CASRLTSGAVEYEQYF; DNA: TGCGCCAGCAGGCTAACTAGCGGAGCGGTTGAATACGAGCAGTACTTC
D: NA; J: TRBJ2-7; size: NA; V: TRBV19; CDR3: CASSQRNYEQYF; DNA: TGTGCCAGTAGCCAAAGGAACTACGAGCAGTACTTC
D: NA; J: TRBJ2-3; size: NA; V: TRBV29-1; CDR3: CSVELGGDTQYF; DNA: TGCAGCGTTGAGCTAGGGGGGGATACGCAGTATTTT
D: NA; J: TRBJ2-7; size: NA; V: TRBV2; CDR3: CASSPQTYEQYF; DNA: TGTGCCAGCTCCCCCCAAACCTACGAGCAGTACTTC
D: NA; J: TRBJ2-2; size: NA; V: TRBV9; CDR3: CASSVGDGHTGELFF; DNA: TGTGCCAGCAGCGTAGGCGACGGACACACCGGGGAGCTGTTTTTT
D: NA; J: TRBJ2-3; size: NA; V: TRBV2; CDR3: CASRAGGTQYF; DNA: TGTGCCAGCAGGGCCGGGGGTACGCAGTATTTT
D: TRBD1; J: TRBJ2-7; size: NA; V: TRBV6-4; CDR3: CASSPDRGSYEQYF; DNA: TGTGCCAGCAGCCCAGACAGGGGCTCCTACGAGCAGTACTTC
D: NA; J: TRBJ2-3; size: NA; V: TRBV29-1; CDR3: CSVHDRGRLQVVDTQYF; DNA: TGCAGCGTTCATGACAGAGGGAGACTACAGGTCGTGGATACGCAGTATTTT
D: TRBD2; J: TRBJ2-1; size: NA; V: TRBV7-9; CDR3: CASSLKPGLGPGYNEQFF; DNA: TGTGCCAGCAGCTTAAAACCGGGACTAGGCCCGGGGTACAATGAGCAGTTCTTC
D: NA; J: TRBJ1-5; size: NA; V: TRBV15; CDR3: CAAGGLNQPQHF; DNA: TGTGCCGCCGGGGGGCTCAATCAGCCCCAGCATTTT
D: NA; J: TRBJ2-5; size: once; V: TRBV7-9; CDR3: CASTRFKDSWETQYF; DNA: TGTGCCAGCACCCGGTTTAAAGATAGCTGGGAGACCCAGTACTTC
D: NA; J: TRBJ2-7; size: NA; V: TRBV5-1; CDR3: CASSLGGGDLRFEQYF; DNA: TGCGCCAGCAGCTTGGGCGGCGGCGACCTTAGGTTTGAGCAGTATTTC
D: NA; J: TRBJ2-1; size: NA; V: TRBV13; CDR3: CASSPTGSPFYNEQFF; DNA: TGTGCCAGCAGCCCTACAGGGAGCCCGTTCTACAATGAGCAGTTCTTC
D: TRBD2; J: TRBJ2-1; size: NA; V: TRBV6-5; CDR3: CASGRLAGVGNEQFF; DNA: TGTGCCAGCGGTAGACTAGCGGGAGTTGGTAATGAGCAGTTCTTC
D: TRBD2; J: TRBJ2-2; size: NA; V: TRBV7-3; CDR3: CASSGLATNTGELFF; DNA: TGTGCCAGCAGCGGACTAGCTACGAACACCGGGGAGCTGTTTTTT
D: NA; J: TRBJ2-1; size: NA; V: TRBV9; CDR3: CASSVKPGDEQFF; DNA: TGTGCCAGCAGCGTAAAACCAGGGGATGAGCAGTTCTTC
D: NA; J: TRBJ1-1; size: NA; V: TRBV27; CDR3: CASSPLSVNTEAFF; DNA: TGTGCCAGCAGCCCTTTAAGTGTGAACACTGAAGCTTTCTTT
D: TRBD1; J: TRBJ1-2; size: NA; V: TRBV6-1; CDR3: CASSVETGGGYGYTF; DNA: TGTGCCAGCAGCGTGGAAACAGGGGGCGGCTATGGCTACACCTTC
D: TRBD2; J: TRBJ2-7; size: once; V: TRBV5-4; CDR3: CASSLAGGIYEQYF; DNA: TGTGCCAGCAGCTTGGCGGGGGGGATCTACGAGCAGTACTTC
D: TRBD1; J: TRBJ1-4; size: once; V: TRBV19; CDR3: CASSPRTGVVRKLFF; DNA: TGTGCCAGTAGTCCTCGGACAGGGGTAGTTCGAAAACTGTTTTTT
D: NA; J: TRBJ1-6; size: NA; V: TRBV11-2; CDR3: CASSLNRAVNSPLHF; DNA: TGTGCCAGCAGCTTAAATCGGGCAGTGAATTCACCCCTCCACTTT
D: NA; J: TRBJ2-5; size: NA; V: TRBV7-2; CDR3: CASSLMGETQYF; DNA: TGTGCCAGCAGCTTAATGGGAGAGACCCAGTACTTC
D: NA; J: TRBJ2-7; size: NA; V: TRBV28; CDR3: CASSLGGLYEQYF; DNA: TGTGCCAGCAGTTTGGGGGGGCTCTACGAGCAGTACTTC
D: NA; J: TRBJ2-1; size: NA; V: TRBV15; CDR3: CATSADSRVRRFF; DNA: TGTGCCACCAGCGCCGACTCCAGGGTCCGACGGTTCTTC
D: TRBD2; J: TRBJ2-1; size: NA; V: TRBV7-6; CDR3: CASTIREGLYNEQFF; DNA: TGTGCCAGCACCATACGGGAGGGTCTCTACAATGAGCAGTTCTTC
D: NA; J: TRBJ2-7; size: NA; V: TRBV11-2; CDR3: CASSWTVSSYEQYF; DNA: TGTGCCAGCAGCTGGACCGTTAGCTCCTACGAGCAGTACTTC
D: NA; J: TRBJ2-4; size: NA; V: TRBV5-4; CDR3: CASSLGRDGKNIQYF; DNA: TGTGCCAGCAGCTTGGGGCGGGACGGCAAAAACATTCAGTACTTC
D: NA; J: TRBJ1-5; size: once; V: TRBV19; CDR3: CASNQGQYDSNQPQHF; DNA: TGTGCCAGTAACCAAGGACAGTATGATAGCAATCAGCCCCAGCATTTT
D: NA; J: TRBJ1-2; size: NA; V: TRBV6-5; CDR3: CASRYREKGYGYTF; DNA: TGTGCCAGCAGGTACAGGGAAAAGGGCTATGGCTACACCTTC
D: NA; J: TRBJ2-7; size: NA; V: TRBV5-1; CDR3: CASSPGGRAYEQYF; DNA: TGCGCCAGCAGCCCCGGCGGCAGAGCCTACGAGCAGTACTTC
D: NA; J: TRBJ2-7; size: NA; V: TRBV27; CDR3: CASSNHRDEQYF; DNA: TGTGCCAGCAGTAACCACAGGGACGAGCAGTACTTC
D: NA; J: TRBJ1-6; size: NA; V: TRBV4-1; CDR3: CASSSLGGGDSPLHF; DNA: TGCGCCAGCAGCTCCCTCGGTGGCGGAGATTCACCCCTCCACTTT
D: TRBD1; J: TRBJ2-5; size: NA; V: TRBV5-6; CDR3: CASSSRTGRETQYF; DNA: TGTGCCAGCAGCTCCCGGACAGGGCGAGAGACCCAGTACTTC
D: TRBD1; J: TRBJ1-2; size: NA; V: TRBV19; CDR3: CASSLGQPYGYTF; DNA: TGTGCCAGTAGCTTGGGACAGCCCTATGGCTACACCTTC
D: NA; J: TRBJ2-7; size: NA; V: TRBV5-4; CDR3: CASSLSLAPSYEQYF; DNA: TGTGCCAGCAGCTTGTCCCTAGCGCCTTCCTACGAGCAGTACTTC
D: NA; J: TRBJ2-1; size: few; V: TRBV28; CDR3: CASSLRGNEQFF; DNA: TGTGCCAGCAGTTTAAGGGGGAATGAGCAGTTCTTC
D: NA; J: TRBJ2-7; size: NA; V: TRBV28; CDR3: CASSPGYEQYF; DNA: TGTGCCAGCAGTCCGGGCTACGAGCAGTACTTC
D: TRBD1; J: TRBJ2-7; size: NA; V: TRBV6-6; CDR3: CASSPTPGQGNYEQYF; DNA: TGTGCCAGCAGCCCTACGCCGGGACAGGGCAACTACGAGCAGTACTTC
D: NA; J: TRBJ1-5; size: once; V: TRBV30; CDR3: CAWSIGQPQHF; DNA: TGTGCCTGGAGTATCGGGCAGCCCCAGCATTTT
D: TRBD1; J: TRBJ1-1; size: NA; V: TRBV19; CDR3: CASSSFRTGGSEAFF; DNA: TGTGCCAGTAGTTCTTTTCGGACAGGGGGTTCTGAAGCTTTCTTT
D: TRBD1; J: TRBJ2-1; size: NA; V: TRBV6-6; CDR3: CASSYSGQGYRNEQFF; DNA: TGTGCCAGCAGTTACTCGGGACAGGGGTATAGGAATGAGCAGTTCTTC
D: TRBD2; J: TRBJ2-3; size: NA; V: TRBV6-4; CDR3: CASSQTRLAGTTTDTQYF; DNA: TGTGCCAGCAGTCAAACCCGACTAGCGGGAACCACCACAGATACGCAGTATTTT
D: NA; J: TRBJ1-5; size: NA; V: TRBV6-5; CDR3: CASTPTGLGQPQHF; DNA: TGTGCCAGCACCCCGACGGGGCTGGGTCAGCCCCAGCATTTT
D: NA; J: TRBJ1-4; size: NA; V: TRBV6-1; CDR3: CASKQGSNEKLFF; DNA: TGTGCCAGCAAACAGGGAAGTAATGAAAAACTGTTTTTT
D: NA; J: TRBJ2-5; size: NA; V: TRBV7-2; CDR3: CASSWGAAGLKTQYF; DNA: TGTGCCAGCAGCTGGGGGGCAGCCGGGTTAAAGACCCAGTACTTC
D: NA; J: TRBJ2-7; size: NA; V: TRBV28; CDR3: CASSLGGAISYEQYF; DNA: TGTGCCAGCAGTTTAGGGGGGGCGATTTCCTACGAGCAGTACTTC
D: TRBD2; J: TRBJ2-2; size: NA; V: TRBV7-3; CDR3: CASSYGTSPGELFF; DNA: TGTGCCAGCAGCTACGGGACTAGCCCCGGGGAGCTGTTTTTT
D: NA; J: TRBJ2-7; size: NA; V: TRBV5-6; CDR3: CASSSWGGDEQYF; DNA: TGTGCCAGCAGTTCCTGGGGGGGCGACGAGCAGTACTTC
D: NA; J: TRBJ1-4; size: NA; V: TRBV5-4; CDR3: CASSEQTPNEKLFF; DNA: TGTGCCAGCAGCGAGCAGACACCTAATGAAAAACTGTTTTTT
D: NA; J: TRBJ1-1; size: NA; V: TRBV5-1; CDR3: CASSQGRAHTEAFF; DNA: TGCGCCAGCAGCCAAGGGAGGGCCCACACTGAAGCTTTCTTT